The next 27 T cell receptor beta chains were all read from a single sample in a study of radiation and T cells in renal cell carcinoma. Stated time point: baseline pretreatment blood. Treatment: 15 Gy SBRT to primary tumor, nephrectomy 4 weeks later. Produced via immunoSEQ multiplex PCR; TCRdb's table is partial and in-frame only. The sample holds about 140,000 clones, around 78% seen once. The starting material was blood, obtained from a patient whose treatment included radiotherapy and nephrectomy. These receptors were taken from a woman aged 50 to 65 with renal cell carcinoma.

The chain links TRBV6-1 to TRBJ1-1; D not certain. V was shortened by 4 bases and J by 4 bases, with 4 bases between the two germline ends. CDR1 and CDR2 from the germline V gene are MNHNS and SASEGT. This CDR3 has 11 residues. This CDR3 reads CASSALTEAFF. The CDR3, as DNA: TGTGCCAGCAGTGCCCTCACTGAAGCTTTCTTT.

The gene calls are TRBV14 and TRBJ1-5; 10 bases are a match to TRBD1. Trimming removed 0 bases from V and 6 bases from J; junction bases left unmatched: 5. The germline gives CDR1 SGHDN, CDR2 FVKESK. The CDR3 runs to 16 residues. The CDR3 nucleotides read TGTGCCAGCAGCCAAGAGATGACAGGGGGCGTTCAGCCCCAGCATTTT. It yields the protein CASSQEMTGGVQPQHF.

This chain links TRBV10-1 with TRBJ2-1, with a tentative D call TRBD1 (5 bases). There are 14 residues in the CDR3. Germline CDR1 is WNHNN and CDR2 is SYGVQD (reference sequence). V lost 0 bases, J lost 5 bases, and 8 bases lay in between. The CDR3 sequence is CASSESGAHNEQFF. Written as DNA, the CDR3 is TGCGCCAGCAGTGAGTCAGGGGCCCACAATGAGCAGTTCTTC.

The gene calls are TRBV2 and TRBJ2-5; the D gene is possibly TRBD2 (6 bases). Trimming left V 5 bases short and J 4 bases short, with 11 bases between. The CDR3 consists of 13 residues. The germline gives CDR1 SNHLY, CDR2 FYNNEI. The CDR3 sequence: CASSLKGGETQYF. The CDR3 coding sequence is TGTGCCAGCAGTCTCAAGGGAGGAGAGACCCAGTACTTC.

V usage is TRBV2 and J usage is TRBJ1-5, with D uncertain. Germline V gives CDR1 SNHLY, CDR2 FYNNEI. The CDR3 spans 15 residues. The V end lost 9 bases, the J end lost 0 bases, and 15 bases lay between the germline ends. The CDR3 spells CASKLGRGSNQPQHF. CDR3 sequence (DNA): TGTGCCAGTAAGCTAGGGCGGGGTAGCAATCAGCCCCAGCATTTT.

The rearrangement uses TRBV6-1 and TRBJ1-2; 7 nucleotides agree with TRBD1. Germline V CDR1 and CDR2: MNHNS, SASEGT. The CDR3 contains 14 residues. V shed 5 bases and J 3 bases; nucleotides not matched to a gene: 6. DNA of the CDR3: TGTGCCAGCAGTCCACCGGGACAGTACTATGGCTACACCTTC. It encodes CASSPPGQYYGYTF.

The chain combines TRBV5-1 with TRBJ2-3; 8 positions agree with TRBD2. Germline V gene sequence: CDR1 SGHRS, CDR2 YFSETQ. J was trimmed by 5 bases and V by 0 bases; bases with no gene match: 2. This CDR3 is 14 amino acids long. For the CDR3, the DNA is TGCGCCAGCAGCTTGGCACTAGCGGAAGATACGCAGTATTTT. It translates to CASSLALAEDTQYF.

This chain uses TRBV4-1 with TRBJ1-2; 7 bases fit TRBD1. CDR3 length: 14 residues. V was pared by 1 base and J by 8 bases, with 7 bases of the junction left unmatched. Germline lookup yields CDR1 MGHRA and CDR2 YSYEKL. For the CDR3, the DNA is TGCGCCAGCAGCCAAGTCAGACAGGGCGACGGCTACACCTTC. This encodes CASSQVRQGDGYTF.

The V call is TRBV6-5, the J call TRBJ1-5, with a tentative D call TRBD1 (5 bases). The CDR3 length is 13 residues. From germline, CDR1 is MNHEY and CDR2 SVGAGI. V lost 6 bases, J lost 6 bases, and 12 bases lay in between. The CDR3 sequence is CASSPGGGQPQHF. For the CDR3, the DNA is TGTGCCAGCAGCCCCGGGGGAGGTCAGCCCCAGCATTTT.

J is TRBJ1-3 and V is TRBV7-9; D is uncertain. V lost 0 bases, J lost 0 bases, and 9 bases lay in between. The CDR3 runs to 16 residues. The germline V gene has CDR1 SEHNR and CDR2 FQNEAQ (reference sequence). Here the CDR3 DNA reads TGTGCCAGCAGCTTAGCAGCGGTGAACTCTGGAAACACCATATATTTT. As protein: CASSLAAVNSGNTIYF.

This rearrangement joins TRBV7-2 to TRBJ2-7; a possible D gene is TRBD2 (6 bases). CDR1 is SGHTA and CDR2 is FQGNSA in the germline V gene. The CDR3 has 15 amino acids. The V end lost 6 bases, the J end lost 5 bases, and 20 bases lay between the germline ends. The CDR3 DNA sequence: TGTGCCAGCAGTTCCCTGGGGACTCGAGGCGACGAGCAGTACTTC. Protein sequence: CASSSLGTRGDEQYF. The variable domain in full, with the rest retrieved from reference TRBV7-2 and TRBJ2-7, is GAGVSQSPSNKVTEKGKDVELRCDPISGHTALYWYRQSLGQGLEFLIYFQGNSAPDKSGLPSDRFSAERTGGSVSTLTIQRTQQEDSAVYLCASSSLGTRGDEQYFGPGTRLTVT.

The J gene is TRBJ2-1, the V gene TRBV18; D possibly corresponds to TRBD1 (6 bases). Germline loops: CDR1 KGHSH, CDR2 LQKENI. CDR3 size: 15 residues. Trimming removed 6 bases at V and 3 bases at J, with 15 bases between. DNA for the CDR3: TGTGCCAGCTCCGTTGGGCAGGGGTACTACAATGAGCAGTTCTTC. Translating it yields CASSVGQGYYNEQFF. Complete variable domain (other parts from reference TRBV18 and TRBJ2-1): NAGVMQNPRHLVRRRGQEARLRCSPMKGHSHVYWYRQLPEEGLKFMVYLQKENIIDESGMPKERFSAEFPKEGPSILRIQQVVRGDSAAYFCASSVGQGYYNEQFFGPGTRLTVL.

This clone was seen a few times. The V gene is TRBV19, the J gene TRBJ2-2; D not certain. V lost 6 bases and J 4 bases, leaving 9 bases between the germline ends. Germline assignment: CDR1 LNHDA and CDR2 SQIVND (reference sequence). The CDR3 is 13 amino acids. The CDR3 sequence: CASREKVTGELFF. The CDR3 nucleotides are TGTGCCAGTAGGGAAAAAGTCACCGGGGAGCTGTTTTTT.

The chain has TRBV7-2 and TRBJ2-1; D is possibly TRBD1 (5 bases). The CDR3 is 14 residues long. The V gene lost 2 bases and the J gene lost 3 bases, with 8 bases spanning the gap. Germline V lookup: CDR1 SGHTA, CDR2 FQGNSA. CDR3 in amino acids: CASSLRQGYNEQFF. In DNA form, the CDR3 reads TGTGCCAGCAGCTTACGGCAGGGCTACAATGAGCAGTTCTTC. Filled out from reference TRBV7-2 and TRBJ2-1, the complete variable domain reads GAGVSQSPSNKVTEKGKDVELRCDPISGHTALYWYRQSLGQGLEFLIYFQGNSAPDKSGLPSDRFSAERTGGSVSTLTIQRTQQEDSAVYLCASSLRQGYNEQFFGPGTRLTVL.

The chain combines TRBV4-1 with TRBJ2-7, with D hard to call. The CDR3 runs to 15 residues. V was shortened by 5 bases and J by 0 bases, with 14 bases between the two germline ends. Germline CDR1 MGHRA, CDR2 YSYEKL. CDR3 sequence reads: CASSGFESGSYEQYF. The CDR3 DNA reads TGCGCCAGCAGCGGCTTCGAGTCGGGCTCCTACGAGCAGTACTTC.

The rearrangement joins TRBV6-5 to TRBJ2-7, with 9 nucleotides matching TRBD1. J lost 5 bases, V lost 7 bases, and 9 bases had no gene match. This CDR3 contains 14 residues. CDR1 and CDR2 from the germline V gene are MNHEY and SVGAGI. For the CDR3, the DNA is TGTGCCAGCACCACTAACAGGGGGCGGGACGAGCAGTACTTC. Protein product: CASTTNRGRDEQYF.

In this sample, this clone turned up many times. The chain uses TRBV6-4 and TRBJ2-3, with D unresolved. This CDR3 region has 13 residues. CDR1 is MRHNA and CDR2 is SNTAGT in the germline V gene. V was cut by 3 bases and J by 2 bases, with 6 bases left in between. CDR3 nucleotide sequence: TGTGCCAGCAGTGAAGCTTCCACAGATACGCAGTATTTT. It specifies CASSEASTDTQYF.

The CDR3 sequence: CASRAGLASSYNEQFF. In DNA form, the CDR3 reads TGCGCCAGCAGGGCGGGACTAGCGAGCTCCTACAATGAGCAGTTCTTC. The chain couples TRBV4-3 to TRBJ2-1, with 10 bases lining up with TRBD2. The CDR3 extends over 16 amino acids. The V segment lost 6 bases and the J segment 0 bases; nucleotides outside the gene matches: 5. Germline loops: CDR1 LGHNA, CDR2 YSLEER.

This clone was picked up many times. The chain joins TRBV27 to TRBJ1-1, with a weak D call TRBD1 (5 bases). V was shortened by 7 bases and J by 2 bases, with 8 bases between the two germline ends. This CDR3 region has 12 residues. Germline V lookup: CDR1 MNHEY, CDR2 SMNVEV (reference sequence). This CDR3 is CASKRGNTEAFF. The CDR3 DNA reads TGTGCCAGCAAGAGGGGCAACACTGAAGCTTTCTTT.

This clone came up a few times. This chain joins TRBV28 and TRBJ1-1; the D is unclear. The V gene lost 2 bases and the J gene lost 2 bases, with 6 bases spanning the gap. This CDR3 has 13 residues. Per the germline V gene, CDR1 is MDHEN and CDR2 is SYDVKM. CDR3 loop: CASSLPKNTEAFF. DNA for the CDR3: TGTGCCAGCAGTTTACCTAAAAACACTGAAGCTTTCTTT. Together with reference TRBV28 and TRBJ1-1, the CDR3 gives the full variable domain: DVKVTQSSRYLVKRTGEKVFLECVQDMDHENMFWYRQDPGLGLRLIYFSYDVKMKEKGDIPEGYSVSREKKERFSLILESASTNQTSMYLCASSLPKNTEAFFGQGTRLTVV.

The gene calls are TRBV4-2 and TRBJ2-4; D may correspond to TRBD1 or TRBD2 (5 bases each). This CDR3 has 16 residues. Germline V gene sequence: CDR1 LGHNA, CDR2 YNFKEQ. Trimming cost V 3 bases and J 0 bases, with 12 bases left between them. The CDR3, as DNA: TGTGCCAGCAGCCAGACCGGGGCAGTAGCCAAAAACATTCAGTACTTC. Protein: CASSQTGAVAKNIQYF.

The genes are TRBV9 and TRBJ2-7, with 11 bases lining up with TRBD1. CDR3 size: 15 residues. The J segment lost 0 bases and the V segment lost 4 bases, leaving 3 bases of the junction unmatched. Germline values: CDR1 SGDLS, CDR2 YYNGEE. The CDR3 loop is CASSPGTGGSYEQYF. CDR3 nucleotide sequence: TGTGCCAGCAGCCCAGGGACAGGGGGCTCCTACGAGCAGTACTTC. Looking up the rest from reference TRBV9 and TRBJ2-7 gives the full variable domain: DSGVTQTPKHLITATGQRVTLRCSPRSGDLSVYWYQQSLDQGLQFLIQYYNGEERAKGNILERFSAQQFPDLHSELNLSSLELGDSALYFCASSPGTGGSYEQYFGPGTRLTVT.

This clone was seen a handful of times. J is TRBJ2-7 and V is TRBV30, with a tentative D call TRBD1 (5 bases). The CDR3 is 13 residues long. Trimming took 2 bases from V and 0 from J, leaving 8 bases between them. CDR1 and CDR2 (germline): GTSNPN, SVGIG (reference sequence). The DNA of the CDR3 is TGTGCCTGGAGTAGGGGAAGCTCCTACGAGCAGTACTTC. This translates into CAWSRGSSYEQYF.

This chain links TRBV7-9 with TRBJ1-4, with D unclear. The length of the CDR3 is 14 residues. The V gene's germline CDR1 is SEHNR and CDR2 FQNEAQ (reference sequence). V was trimmed by 1 base and J by 6 bases, leaving 9 bases between them. The CDR3 nucleotides are TGTGCCAGCAGCTTAGGGTACCGGGATGAAAAACTGTTTTTT. Protein: CASSLGYRDEKLFF.

The rearrangement joins TRBV9 to TRBJ1-5, with D possibly being TRBD1 (5 bases). This CDR3 contains 16 residues. Germline CDR1 SGDLS, CDR2 YYNGEE. V shed 0 bases and J shed 5 bases, with 15 bases lying between them. The CDR3 loop is CASSVGIGQGDQPQHF. Written as DNA, the CDR3 is TGTGCCAGCAGCGTAGGAATAGGGCAAGGGGATCAGCCCCAGCATTTT.

In the case of this clone: The same CDR3 arises from other DNA sequences in this sample as well. This chain connects TRBV4-3 to TRBJ1-1; 8 bases fit TRBD1. The CDR3 runs to 14 residues. Germline V gene sequence: CDR1 LGHNA, CDR2 YSLEER. With V trimmed by 4 bases and J by 4 bases, 5 bases remained unmatched. The CDR3 region is CASSLDRASTEAFF. CDR3 DNA: TGCGCCAGCAGCCTGGACAGGGCATCCACTGAAGCTTTCTTT.

The rearrangement uses TRBV5-1 and TRBJ1-2; 8 nucleotides agree with TRBD1. From germline, CDR1 is SGHRS and CDR2 YFSETQ. Trimming cost V 4 bases and J 6 bases; bases outside gene matches: 11. This CDR3 contains 15 residues. The CDR3: CASSSLPDRGNGYTF. The CDR3 DNA reads as TGCGCCAGCAGCAGCTTACCCGACAGGGGTAATGGCTACACCTTC.